This T cell receptor beta chain was observed in a study of T cells in Graves' hyperthyroidism and ophthalmopathy. The V end lost 3 bases, the J end lost 9 bases, and 21 bases lay between the germline ends. Germline values: CDR1 GTSNPN, CDR2 SVGIG (reference sequence). This CDR3 is built from 15 residues. This clonotype was picked up many times. Hyperthyroidism patients were newly diagnosed, had disease duration under 2 months, and were aged 18 to 65 years. Fresh peripheral blood, 9.5 to 10 ml of it, supplied the PBMCs. RNA transcripts served as the template for amplifying TCR beta CDR3 regions. The TCR CDR3 was amplified in a first-round RT-PCR using the HTBI primer set. TCRdb processed the multiplex PCR reads anew with MiXCR; each CDR3 protein has one entry. Among about 380,000 distinct CDR3 sequences listed, 14% were seen once.

The chain employs TRBV30 and TRBJ2-1; tentatively, D is TRBD2 (6 bases). This clonotype was obtained from a woman aged 55-70 years with Graves' hyperthyroidism. The sequenced sample was blood. CDR3 in amino acids: CAWRRLGLGPREQFF. The CDR3, as DNA: TGTGCCTGGAGGAGGCTGGGACTGGGGCCTCGTGAGCAGTTCTTC.